Each of the 6 T cell receptor beta chains below was sequenced from the same sample in a study of blood T cell repertoires in COVID-19 (dated by TCRdb to the early 2020s). The protocol used for the library was the immunoSEQ multiplex PCR assay. The table was pulled from immuneACCESS by TCRdb, which kept in-frame rearrangements only. Such tables lose some clones; where checked, under half of the loss comes from unresolved V genes, and the rest has no known cause. The sample table records a few hundred thousand clones; more than 75% of these occur just once. The ten largest make up about 1.7% of the sample. Input material: PBMCs or T cells enriched from blood (not recorded which). Every receptor here comes from a middle-aged man who had recovered from COVID-19.

In DNA form, the CDR3 reads TGTGCCATCAAGAGGGAGGGAAACTATGGCTACACCTTC. It yields the protein CAIKREGNYGYTF. V usage is TRBV10-3 and J usage is TRBJ1-2, with unresolved D. Germline assignment: CDR1 ENHRY and CDR2 SYGVKD. Deletions cut 7 bases from V and 2 bases from J, with 11 bases between. The CDR3 has 13 residues.

This rearrangement joins TRBV6-2 or TRBV6-3 to TRBJ2-3; 9 positions agree with TRBD1. Germline V gene lookup returns CDR1 MNHEY and CDR2 SVGEGT. This CDR3 is built from 15 residues. V shed 4 bases and J 10 bases; nucleotides not matched to a gene: 12. CDR3 sequence (DNA): TGTGCCAGCAGTTTCGCCGGGACAGGGAAAAATTCGCAGTATTTT. Translated: CASSFAGTGKNSQYF.

The rearrangement uses TRBV11-1 and TRBJ2-7; 7 bases fit TRBD2. CDR1 and CDR2 from the germline V gene are SGHAT and FQDESV (reference sequence). CDR3 length: 15 amino acids. V trimming: 5 bases; J trimming: 0 bases; junction bases outside the gene matches: 7. DNA of the CDR3: TGTGCCAGCAGCCGGTACGGCGGGAGCTCCTACGAGCAGTACTTC. This sequence encodes CASSRYGGSSYEQYF.

This chain links TRBV6-4 with TRBJ2-3; 8 bases agree with TRBD1. The V gene end was trimmed by 3 bases and the J gene end by 4 bases; junction bases not matched to a gene: 6. The length of the CDR3 is 15 residues. Germline V gene data show CDR1 as MRHNA and CDR2 as SNTAGT. The CDR3 here is CASSESSGGADTQYF. The CDR3, as DNA: TGTGCCAGCAGTGAATCTTCAGGGGGCGCAGATACGCAGTATTTT.

The chain carries TRBV7-2 and TRBJ2-7, with 8 bases fitting TRBD2. CDR3 length: 15 amino acids. Trimming removed 6 bases from V and 3 bases from J; junction bases left unmatched: 10. In germline, CDR1 is SGHTA, CDR2 FQGNSA. The CDR3 nucleotides are TGTGCCAGCAGACCCGAGTTGGCGGGAGGCTACGAGCAGTACTTC. Encoded protein: CASRPELAGGYEQYF.

This clone was seen once. This chain links TRBV30 with TRBJ1-1, with D possibly matching TRBD1 (5 bases). This CDR3 has 14 residues. Germline CDR1 GTSNPN, CDR2 SVGIG (reference sequence). Trimming stripped 0 bases from V and 4 bases from J, with 12 bases between. CDR3 nucleotides: TGTGCCTGGAGTGTATCGGGGGGTGGCACTGAAGCTTTCTTT. Protein: CAWSVSGGGTEAFF.